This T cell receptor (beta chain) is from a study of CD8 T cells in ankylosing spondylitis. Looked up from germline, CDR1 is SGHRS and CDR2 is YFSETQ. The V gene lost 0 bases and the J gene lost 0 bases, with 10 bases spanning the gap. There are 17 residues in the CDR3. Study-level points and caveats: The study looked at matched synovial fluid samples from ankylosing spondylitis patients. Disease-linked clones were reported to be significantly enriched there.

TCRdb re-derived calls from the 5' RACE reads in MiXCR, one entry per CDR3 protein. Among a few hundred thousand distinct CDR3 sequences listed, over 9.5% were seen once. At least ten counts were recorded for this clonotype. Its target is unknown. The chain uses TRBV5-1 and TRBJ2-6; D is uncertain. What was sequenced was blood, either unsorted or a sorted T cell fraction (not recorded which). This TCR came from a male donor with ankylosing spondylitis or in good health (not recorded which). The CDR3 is CASSLGGRDSGANVLTF. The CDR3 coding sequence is TGCGCCAGCAGCTTGGGAGGACGCGACTCTGGGGCCAACGTCCTGACTTTC.